The present entry profiles one T cell receptor (beta chain) with its context. These data belong to a study of blood T cell repertoires in COVID-19. Turning to the study itself: Samples taken during acute and convalescent COVID-19 were collected in the United States, Italy and Spain. T cells, B-cell-depleted T cells, or PBMCs supplied cDNA or gDNA.

Original methodology: The authors estimated nucleated cell counts from reference gene primer amplification. Assay: immunoSEQ multiplex PCR; the TCRdb copy retains only in-frame clones and omits some. The V and J calls and clone size are taken from that table; D and trimming were inferred from the DNA. The profile shows around 68,000 clones, approximately 93% of them singletons. From germline, CDR1 is SGDLS and CDR2 YYNGEE. The CDR3 has 17 amino acids. The trim removed 2 bases at V and 0 bases at J, leaving 6 bases unmatched. This receptor was identified in a man between 65 and 85 years old with active COVID-19. V usage is TRBV9 and J usage is TRBJ2-1; 9 bases align to TRBD1. Sequences were obtained from peripheral blood. This CDR3 is CASSVTGTGSSYNEQFF. The CDR3 nucleotides are TGTGCCAGCAGCGTTACCGGGACAGGGAGCTCCTACAATGAGCAGTTCTTC.